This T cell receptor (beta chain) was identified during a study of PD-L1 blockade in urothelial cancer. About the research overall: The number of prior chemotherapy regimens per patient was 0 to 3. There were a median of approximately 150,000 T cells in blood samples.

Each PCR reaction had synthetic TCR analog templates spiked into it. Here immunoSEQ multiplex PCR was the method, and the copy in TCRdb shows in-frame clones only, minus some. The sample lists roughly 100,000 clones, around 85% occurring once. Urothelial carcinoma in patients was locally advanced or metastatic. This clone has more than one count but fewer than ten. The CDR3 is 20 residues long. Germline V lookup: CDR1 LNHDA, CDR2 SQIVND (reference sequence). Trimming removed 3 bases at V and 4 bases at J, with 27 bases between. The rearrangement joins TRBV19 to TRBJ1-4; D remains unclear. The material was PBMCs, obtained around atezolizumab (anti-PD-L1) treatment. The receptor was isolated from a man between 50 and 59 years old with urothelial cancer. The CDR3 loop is CASSIGPEAGLLPYNEKLFF. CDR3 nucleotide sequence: TGTGCCAGTAGTATTGGCCCCGAAGCTGGCCTACTACCATATAATGAAAAACTGTTTTTT.